This T cell receptor (beta chain) derives from a study of cytomegalovirus exposure and HLA in healthy donors. Study information: Approximately 81% of more than 300 genotyped donors fell in the Caucasian-associated ancestry cluster. General study points: It was shown in a later analysis that HLA-associated TCR beta chains were more clonally expanded than other, equally common chains.

The count of this clone is one. As yet, its antigen is unknown. Researchers ran the PCR with 60 Vbeta and 13 Jbeta primers. Sequencing was performed with immunoSEQ multiplex PCR; in TCRdb, only in-frame clones are kept and a portion is missing. Here the sample spans around 99,000 clones, over 75% being singletons. Per the germline V gene, CDR1 is MDHEN and CDR2 is SYDVKM. The CDR3 contains 16 residues. V lost 5 bases, J lost 5 bases, and 11 bases stayed unmatched. This rearrangement joins TRBV28 to TRBJ2-7; 11 nucleotides agree with TRBD1. This sequence was found in a man younger than 45 in good health and CMV-seronegative. The sequenced sample was PBMCs. This CDR3 reads CASSAAGTGGEDEQYF. The CDR3 nucleotides read TGTGCCAGCAGTGCCGCCGGGACAGGGGGGGAGGACGAGCAGTACTTC.